The T cell receptor (beta chain) described here comes from a study of response to subunit inactivated influenza vaccine. The CDR3 is made up of 15 amino acids. The germline gives CDR1 ENHRY, CDR2 SYGVKD. The V segment lost 8 bases and the J segment 5 bases; nucleotides outside the gene matches: 8. A few counts support this clonotype. The antigen is not known. Study observations and caveats: Authors suggested each seasonal influenza vaccination recruits few new T cells.

From the RT-PCR reads, TCRdb called clonotypes with MiXCR, one entry per CDR3 protein. The data show around 300,000 distinct CDR3 sequences, 22% seen once. Sequencing used PBMCs from blood, obtained about 20 months after vaccination. The clonotype was recovered from a man aged 50 to 69 who received an inactivated influenza vaccine. The rearrangement uses TRBV10-3 and TRBJ2-7, with TRBD2 identical over 14 bases. As DNA, the CDR3 is TGTGCCATCGGGACGGGACTAGCGGGAGTAGACGAGCAGTACTTC. Translation: CAIGTGLAGVDEQYF.